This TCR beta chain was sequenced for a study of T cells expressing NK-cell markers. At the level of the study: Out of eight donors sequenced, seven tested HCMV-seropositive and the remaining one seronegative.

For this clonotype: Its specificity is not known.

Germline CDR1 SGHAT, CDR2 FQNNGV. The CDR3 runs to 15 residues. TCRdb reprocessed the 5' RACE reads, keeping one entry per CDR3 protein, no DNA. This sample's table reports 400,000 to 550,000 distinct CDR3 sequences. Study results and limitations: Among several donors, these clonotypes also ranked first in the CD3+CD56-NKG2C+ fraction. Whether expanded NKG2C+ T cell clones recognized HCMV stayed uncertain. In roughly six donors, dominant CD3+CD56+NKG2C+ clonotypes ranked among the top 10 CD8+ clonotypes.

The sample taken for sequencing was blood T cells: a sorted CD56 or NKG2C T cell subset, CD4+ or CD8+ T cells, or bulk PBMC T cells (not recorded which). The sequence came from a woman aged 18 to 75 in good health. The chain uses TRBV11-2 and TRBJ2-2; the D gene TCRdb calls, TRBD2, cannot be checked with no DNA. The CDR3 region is CASSLEAGWTGELFF.